The text below deals with one T cell receptor (beta chain). Antigen specificity is unknown. CDR1 and CDR2 (germline): SGHAT, FQNNGV. Trimming pared 5 bases from V and 3 bases from J, leaving 11 bases between. CDR3 size: 13 residues. Profiling relied on immunoSEQ multiplex PCR, and the TCRdb table lists in-frame clones only, not all of them. The sample lists 29,000 or so clones; more than 65% were seen once. Time point given: week 35, safety follow-up. A 20-mer mutant IDH1 peptide at 300 ug was injected subcutaneously with topical imiquimod. The data were taken from a study of a mutant IDH1 vaccine in newly diagnosed glioma.

This TCR was sampled from a man between 45 and 60 years old with glioma. The V gene is TRBV11-2, the J gene TRBJ2-7; no clear D. Sequences were derived from PBMCs, sampled from a glioma patient whose treatment included an IDH1 peptide vaccine. The CDR3 DNA follows: TGTGCCAGCAGCCGAGAGCAGAGCTACGAGCAGTACTTC. Amino acid sequence: CASSREQSYEQYF.